A single TCR beta chain is shown here with its context. The entry originates in a study of blood T cell repertoires in COVID-19. Study overall: Sample material is recorded as cDNA or gDNA derived from T cells, B-cell-depleted T cells, or PBMCs.

Trimming removed 8 bases from V and 0 bases from J, with 11 bases in between. The CDR3 consists of 15 residues. The germline gives CDR1 MRHNA, CDR2 SNTAGT. The data were produced by immunoSEQ multiplex PCR, yet TCRdb's version contains in-frame clones alone and is incomplete. This sample has some 290,000 clones, with 90% found just once. This TCR was sampled from a woman between 40 and 55 years old with COVID-19, enrolled during active disease. The sequencing input was peripheral blood. The rearrangement links TRBV6-4 to TRBJ2-6; TRBD1 is a possible D gene (6 bases). Here the CDR3 reads CASRADSSGANVLTF. The CDR3 bases are TGTGCCAGCCGGGCGGACAGCTCTGGGGCCAACGTCCTGACTTTC.